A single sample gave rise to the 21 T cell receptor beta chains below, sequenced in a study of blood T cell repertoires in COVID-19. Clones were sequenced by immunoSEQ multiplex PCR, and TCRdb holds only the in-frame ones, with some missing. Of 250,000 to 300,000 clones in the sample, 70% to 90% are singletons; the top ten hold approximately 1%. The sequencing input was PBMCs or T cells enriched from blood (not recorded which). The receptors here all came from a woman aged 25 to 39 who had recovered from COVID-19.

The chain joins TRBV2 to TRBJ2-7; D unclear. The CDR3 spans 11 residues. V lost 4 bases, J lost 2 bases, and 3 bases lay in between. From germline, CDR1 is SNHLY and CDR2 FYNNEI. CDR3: CASSAAYEQYF. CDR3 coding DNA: TGTGCCAGCAGTGCGGCCTACGAGCAGTACTTC. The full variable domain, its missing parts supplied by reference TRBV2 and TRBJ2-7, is EPEVTQTPSHQVTQMGQEVILRCVPISNHLYFYWYRQILGQKVEFLVSFYNNEISEKSEIFDDQFSVERPDGSNFTLKIRSTKLEDSAMYFCASSAAYEQYFGPGTRLTVT.

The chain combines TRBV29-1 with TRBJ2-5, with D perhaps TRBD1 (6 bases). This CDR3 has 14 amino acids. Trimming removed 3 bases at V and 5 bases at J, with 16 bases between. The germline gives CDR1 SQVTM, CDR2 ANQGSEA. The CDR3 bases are TGCAGCGTTGATGAGGGGGTTGGTGGGGAGACCCAGTACTTC. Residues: CSVDEGVGGETQYF.

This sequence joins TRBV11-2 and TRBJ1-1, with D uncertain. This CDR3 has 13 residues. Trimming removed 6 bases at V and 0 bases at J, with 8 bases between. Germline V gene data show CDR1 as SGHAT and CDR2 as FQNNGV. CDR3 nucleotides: TGTGCCAGCAGAATAATTATGAACACTGAAGCTTTCTTT. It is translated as CASRIIMNTEAFF.

The CDR3: CASSLLWTGLLGDQETQYF. The CDR3 DNA reads as TGTGCCAGCAGCTTACTATGGACAGGACTCTTGGGTGACCAAGAGACCCAGTACTTC. The rearrangement uses TRBV7-7 and TRBJ2-5, with TRBD1 matching over 7 bases. The CDR3 loop spans 19 amino acids. Germline CDR1 is SSHAT and CDR2 is FNYEAQ (reference sequence). V dropped 2 bases and J dropped 0; count of bases not matched to a gene: 15.

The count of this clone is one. The CDR3 DNA reads TGTGCCAGCAGCGTAGCCGGGACAGGGTCTGAAGCTTTCTTT. Residues: CASSVAGTGSEAFF. This chain uses TRBV9 with TRBJ1-1; TRBD1 matches 9 bases. The CDR3 has 14 amino acids. V was pared by 0 bases and J by 6 bases, with 3 bases of the junction left unmatched. Germline loops: CDR1 SGDLS, CDR2 YYNGEE.

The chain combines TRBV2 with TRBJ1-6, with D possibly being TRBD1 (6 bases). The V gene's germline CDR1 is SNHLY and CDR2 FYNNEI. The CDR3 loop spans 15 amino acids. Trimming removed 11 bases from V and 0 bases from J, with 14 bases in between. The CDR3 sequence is CAGRRGGSYNSPLHF. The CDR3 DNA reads TGTGCCGGAAGACGAGGGGGCTCCTATAATTCACCCCTCCACTTT.

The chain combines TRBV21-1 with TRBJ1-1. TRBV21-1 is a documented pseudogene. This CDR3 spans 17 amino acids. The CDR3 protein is CASSKASTGTENTEAFF. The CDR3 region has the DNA TGTGCCAGCAGCAAAGCTTCCACCGGGACTGAGAACACTGAAGCTTTCTTT.

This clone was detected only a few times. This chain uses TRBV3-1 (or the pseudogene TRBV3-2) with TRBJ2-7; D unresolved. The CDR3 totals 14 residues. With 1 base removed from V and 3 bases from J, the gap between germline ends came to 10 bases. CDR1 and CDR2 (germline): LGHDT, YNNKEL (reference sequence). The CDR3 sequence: CASSQVDSGYEQYF. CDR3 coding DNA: TGTGCCAGCAGCCAAGTTGACTCGGGCTACGAGCAGTACTTC.

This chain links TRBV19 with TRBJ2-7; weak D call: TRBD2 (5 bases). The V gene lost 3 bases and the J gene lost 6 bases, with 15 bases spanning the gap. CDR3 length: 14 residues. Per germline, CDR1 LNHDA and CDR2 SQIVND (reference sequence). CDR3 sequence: CASSINPASFEQYF. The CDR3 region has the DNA TGTGCCAGTAGTATCAATCCCGCTAGCTTCGAGCAGTACTTC. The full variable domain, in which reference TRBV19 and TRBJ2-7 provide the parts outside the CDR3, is DGGITQSPKYLFRKEGQNVTLSCEQNLNHDAMYWYRQDPGQGLRLIYYSQIVNDFQKGDIAEGYSVSREKKESFPLTVTSAQKNPTAFYLCASSINPASFEQYFGPGTRLTVT.

The CDR3 region is CASSVASGGTITGELFF. In nucleotides, the CDR3 is TGTGCCAGCAGCGTAGCCTCAGGGGGCACTATCACCGGGGAGCTGTTTTTT. The rearrangement links TRBV9 to TRBJ2-2, with 8 bases fitting TRBD1. The V gene end was trimmed by 0 bases and the J gene end by 4 bases; junction bases not matched to a gene: 8. This CDR3 is built from 17 residues. The V gene's germline CDR1 is SGDLS and CDR2 YYNGEE. The entire variable domain, with the rest obtained from reference TRBV9 and TRBJ2-2, is as follows: DSGVTQTPKHLITATGQRVTLRCSPRSGDLSVYWYQQSLDQGLQFLIQYYNGEERAKGNILERFSAQQFPDLHSELNLSSLELGDSALYFCASSVASGGTITGELFFGEGSRLTVL.

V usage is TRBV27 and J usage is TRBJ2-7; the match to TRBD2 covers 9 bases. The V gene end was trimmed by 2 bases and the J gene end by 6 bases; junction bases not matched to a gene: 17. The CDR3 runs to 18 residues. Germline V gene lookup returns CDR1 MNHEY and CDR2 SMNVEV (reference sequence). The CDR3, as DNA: TGTGCCAGCAGTTTAGTGGCGGGAGGGCCTAGGTCCTCGAGCGAGCAGTACTTC. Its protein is CASSLVAGGPRSSSEQYF.

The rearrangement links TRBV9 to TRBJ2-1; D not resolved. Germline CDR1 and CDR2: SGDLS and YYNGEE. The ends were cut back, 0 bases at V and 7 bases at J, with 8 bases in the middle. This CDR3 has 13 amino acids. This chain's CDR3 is CASSVGSQNEQFF. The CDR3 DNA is TGTGCCAGCAGCGTAGGGTCTCAGAATGAGCAGTTCTTC.

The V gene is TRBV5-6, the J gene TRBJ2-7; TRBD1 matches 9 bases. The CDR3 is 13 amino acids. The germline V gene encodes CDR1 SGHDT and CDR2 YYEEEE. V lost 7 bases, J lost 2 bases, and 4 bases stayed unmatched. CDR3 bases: TGTGCCAGCGCACAGGGGGCGGCCTACGAGCAGTACTTC. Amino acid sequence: CASAQGAAYEQYF.

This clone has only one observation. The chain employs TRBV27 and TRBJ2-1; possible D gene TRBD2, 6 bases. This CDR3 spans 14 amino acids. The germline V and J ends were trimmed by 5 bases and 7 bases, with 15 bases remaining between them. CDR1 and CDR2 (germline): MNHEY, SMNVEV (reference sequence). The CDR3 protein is CASSGQGGANEQFF. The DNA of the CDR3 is TGTGCCAGCAGTGGGCAGGGAGGCGCAAATGAGCAGTTCTTC.

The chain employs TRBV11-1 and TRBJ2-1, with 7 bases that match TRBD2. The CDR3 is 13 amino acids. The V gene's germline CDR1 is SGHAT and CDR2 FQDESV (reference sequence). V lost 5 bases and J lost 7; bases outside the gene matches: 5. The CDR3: CASSQLAKNEQFF. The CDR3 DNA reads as TGTGCCAGCAGCCAACTAGCGAAGAATGAGCAGTTCTTC. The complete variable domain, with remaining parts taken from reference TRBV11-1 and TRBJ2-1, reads EAEVAQSPRYKITEKSQAVAFWCDPISGHATLYWYRQILGQGPELLVQFQDESVVDDSQLPKDRFSAERLKGVDSTLKIQPAELGDSAMYLCASSQLAKNEQFFGPGTRLTVL.

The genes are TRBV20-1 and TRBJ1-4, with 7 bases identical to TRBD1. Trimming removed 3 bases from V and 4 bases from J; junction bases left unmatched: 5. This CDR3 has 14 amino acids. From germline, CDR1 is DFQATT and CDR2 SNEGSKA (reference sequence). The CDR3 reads CSASKGAGNEKLFF. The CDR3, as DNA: TGCAGTGCTAGTAAGGGGGCCGGTAATGAAAAACTGTTTTTT.

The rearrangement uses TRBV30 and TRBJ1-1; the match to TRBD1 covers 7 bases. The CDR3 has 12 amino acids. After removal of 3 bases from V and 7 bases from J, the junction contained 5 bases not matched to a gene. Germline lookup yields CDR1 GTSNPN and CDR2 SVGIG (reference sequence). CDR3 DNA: TGTGCCTGGAGAGGGGGCCCAATTGAAGCTTTCTTT. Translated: CAWRGGPIEAFF. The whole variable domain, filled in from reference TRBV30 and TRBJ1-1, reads SQTIHQWPATLVQPVGSPLSLECTVEGTSNPNLYWYRQAAGRGLQLLFYSVGIGQISSEVPQNLSASRPQDRQFILSSKKLLLSDSGFYLCAWRGGPIEAFFGQGTRLTVV.

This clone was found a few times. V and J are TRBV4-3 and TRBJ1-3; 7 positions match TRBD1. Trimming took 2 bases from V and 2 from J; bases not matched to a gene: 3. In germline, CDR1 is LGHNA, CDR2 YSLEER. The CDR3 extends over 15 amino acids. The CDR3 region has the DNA TGCGCCAGCAGCCAAAGCACAGGGGCTGGAAACACCATATATTTT. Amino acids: CASSQSTGAGNTIYF.

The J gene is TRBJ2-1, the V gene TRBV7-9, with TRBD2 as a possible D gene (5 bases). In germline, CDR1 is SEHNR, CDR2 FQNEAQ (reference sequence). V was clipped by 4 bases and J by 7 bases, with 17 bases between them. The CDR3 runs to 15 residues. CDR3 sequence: CASSSTRHQANEQFF. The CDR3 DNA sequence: TGTGCCAGCAGCTCAACTAGGCATCAGGCAAATGAGCAGTTCTTC.

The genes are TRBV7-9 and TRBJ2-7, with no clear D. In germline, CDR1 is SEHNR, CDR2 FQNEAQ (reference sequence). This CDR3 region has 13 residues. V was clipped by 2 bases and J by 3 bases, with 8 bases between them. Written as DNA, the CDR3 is TGTGCCAGCAGCTTATCAGACAACTACGAGCAGTACTTC. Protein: CASSLSDNYEQYF.

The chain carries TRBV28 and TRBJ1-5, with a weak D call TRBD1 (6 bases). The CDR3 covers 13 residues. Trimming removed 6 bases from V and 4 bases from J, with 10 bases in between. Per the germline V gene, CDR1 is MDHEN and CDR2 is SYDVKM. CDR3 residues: CASREQGNQPQHF. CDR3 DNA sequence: TGTGCCAGCAGGGAACAGGGAAATCAGCCCCAGCATTTT.